Given below is one T cell receptor beta chain in context. The antigen is undetermined. The data were obtained in a study of cytomegalovirus exposure and HLA in healthy donors. The study, taken as a whole, reports: The authors reported that TCR beta sequences could predict HLA-A and HLA-B alleles. These predictions were accurate for most subjects in the first cohort. A few V segments could not be told apart, such as TRBV6-2 and TRBV6-3, and were left out. Analysis performed later found around 15,000 TCR beta sequences associated with HLA alleles at 0.05 false discovery rate. Data from an earlier analysis indicated that most TCR beta V segments were productive either about 87% or about 30% of the time.

Researchers ran the PCR with 60 Vbeta and 13 Jbeta primers. Sequenced by immunoSEQ multiplex PCR; TCRdb stores in-frame clones only, minus some. This repertoire shows a few hundred thousand clones, 92% found once; its top ten account for approximately 1.5%. CDR1 MNHEY and CDR2 SVGAGI come from the germline V gene. Trimming removed 7 bases from V and 4 bases from J, with 11 bases in between. This CDR3 is built from 13 residues. The TCR sequence derives from a girl aged 2 to 10 in good health and CMV-seronegative. Material: PBMCs. The chain couples TRBV6-5 to TRBJ1-3; possible D gene TRBD1, 6 bases. In DNA form, the CDR3 reads TGTGCCAGCAAGGGGGGGGAAGGAAACACCATATATTTT. This encodes CASKGGEGNTIYF.